The clone carrying this T cell receptor (beta chain) was recorded a few times. The antigen remains unidentified. The data stem from a study of T cells after yellow fever vaccination. Study-level points and caveats: Within FACS-sorted repertoires, abundant clonotypes contaminating from the bulk population could be present. A limited proportion of clonotypes was detected within both the CD4 and CD8 compartments.

It was through 5'RACE template switching that TCR cDNA was made, with a universal primer site and UMIs added. TCRdb ran MiXCR on the 5' RACE reads and lists one entry per CDR3 protein. This repertoire shows some 390,000 distinct CDR3 sequences, approximately 18% found once; its top ten account for roughly 19%. V lost 5 bases to trimming and J lost 6 bases; unmatched junction nucleotides: 6. CDR1 and CDR2 from the germline V gene are SEHNR and FQNEAQ (reference sequence). This CDR3 spans 15 amino acids. This rearrangement joins TRBV7-9 to TRBJ1-5; TRBD1 agrees at 11 bases. The receptor's source is a man between 18 and 29 years old who received the YFV17D yellow fever vaccine. The source material was PBMCs, sampled before the yellow fever booster vaccination. The CDR3 nucleotides read TGTGCCAGCAGCCAAACCGGGACAGGGGGTCAGCCCCAGCATTTT. Amino acid sequence: CASSQTGTGGQPQHF.